Following are 8 T cell receptor beta chains from one sample sequenced in a study of T cell responses to AZD1222 COVID-19 vaccine. TCRdb's copy holds only in-frame clones and misses some; the assay was immunoSEQ multiplex PCR. In the table there are roughly 180,000 clones, approximately 92% of which are singletons. Specimen: peripheral blood, collected 28 days after the second dose of the MenACWY control vaccine. The receptors originated from an adult who received the MenACWY meningococcal vaccine as a control.

The V gene is TRBV28, the J gene TRBJ2-4; D gene unclear. The germline CDR1 and CDR2 sequences are MDHEN and SYDVKM. The germline V and J ends were trimmed by 5 bases and 6 bases, with 11 bases remaining between them. The length of the CDR3 is 13 residues. CDR3 sequence (DNA): TGTGCCAGCAGTGTGTGGACGGTAAACATTCAGTACTTC. It is translated as CASSVWTVNIQYF.

The chain is built from TRBV7-9 and TRBJ1-1, with 7 bases fitting TRBD1. CDR3 length equals 13 residues. The germline V gene encodes CDR1 SEHNR and CDR2 FQNEAQ (reference sequence). V was clipped by 5 bases and J by 4 bases; unmatched bases: 4. CDR3 DNA sequence: TGTGCCAGCAGCCCCCAGGGGGGCACTGAAGCTTTCTTT. It specifies CASSPQGGTEAFF. Variable domain in full (rest from reference TRBV7-9 and TRBJ1-1): DTGVSQNPRHKITKRGQNVTFRCDPISEHNRLYWYRQTLGQGPEFLTYFQNEAQLEKSRLLSDRFSAERPKGSFSTLEIQRTEQGDSAMYLCASSPQGGTEAFFGQGTRLTVV.

In regard to this clone: Other DNA sequences in this sample translate to the same CDR3. The V call is TRBV7-2, the J call TRBJ1-1, with unresolved D. V was pared by 1 base and J by 1 base, with 7 bases between. This CDR3 is built from 14 residues. CDR1 and CDR2 (germline): SGHTA, FQGNSA. CDR3 in DNA: TGTGCCAGCAGCTTAGGACGGGGGAACACTGAAGCTTTCTTT. Protein sequence: CASSLGRGNTEAFF.

This clone was seen just once. The chain joins TRBV18 to TRBJ1-6, with D unresolved. The CDR3 has 13 residues. CDR1 and CDR2 (germline): KGHSH, LQKENI. Trimming took 2 bases from V and 7 from J, leaving 6 bases between them. As DNA, the CDR3 is TGTGCCAGCTCACCAAACAGAAATTCACCCCTCCACTTT. It encodes CASSPNRNSPLHF.

This chain joins TRBV2 and TRBJ1-5; D call uncertain. This CDR3 region has 15 residues. Germline-derived CDR1 and CDR2 are SNHLY and FYNNEI. Trimming pared 5 bases from V and 0 bases from J, leaving 11 bases between. As DNA, the CDR3 is TGTGCCAGCAGTAAGAGGGATTTTAGCAATCAGCCCCAGCATTTT. It specifies CASSKRDFSNQPQHF.

CDR3 residues: CASSPTRTSGGAKEQYF. The CDR3 nucleotides read TGTGCCAGCAGTCCGACGAGGACTAGCGGGGGGGCGAAGGAGCAGTACTTC. The chain couples TRBV6-6 to TRBJ2-7; 15 bases line up with TRBD2. The CDR3 has 17 amino acids. CDR1 and CDR2 (germline): MNHNY, SVGAGI (reference sequence). Trimming removed 5 bases from V and 7 bases from J; junction bases left unmatched: 12.

This clone was picked up one time. DNA for the CDR3: TGTGCCAGCAGTGAACAGGGGTATGGCTACACCTTC. It encodes CASSEQGYGYTF. The chain is built from TRBV27 and TRBJ1-2, with 7 positions matching TRBD1. The germline V gene has CDR1 MNHEY and CDR2 SMNVEV (reference sequence). The junction had 2 bases not matched to a gene; V was cut back by 5 bases and J by 5 bases. This CDR3 region has 12 residues.

This clone was seen only once. CDR3 bases: TGTGCCAGCAGCGTAAACTCTCAGGAGACCCAGTACTTC. Translated: CASSVNSQETQYF. The chain combines TRBV9 with TRBJ2-5; D call uncertain. CDR1 SGDLS and CDR2 YYNGEE come from the germline V gene. V lost 1 base and J 5 bases, leaving 9 bases between the germline ends. The CDR3 loop spans 13 amino acids.